These 30 T cell receptor beta chains originate from one sample sequenced in a study of T-cell memory formation after mild COVID-19. TCRdb passed the 5' RACE reads through MiXCR, listing each CDR3 protein once. The data show fewer than 450,000 distinct CDR3 sequences, 20% to 25% seen once. Sequencing used PBMCs or a T cell subset sorted from them (not recorded which). The receptors originated from an adult woman who had mild COVID-19 (a few samples of this study predate the infection). Cell type and time point are not known.

The chain uses TRBV5-6 and TRBJ2-5; D is unresolved. Germline V gene data show CDR1 as SGHDT and CDR2 as YYEEEE. The CDR3 is 13 amino acids. Trimming took off 5 bases at V and 5 bases at J, with 13 bases between the two ends. The CDR3 nucleotides read TGTGCCAGCAGGCCGCCCGAGGTGGAGACCCAGTACTTC. It codes for CASRPPEVETQYF.

The V gene is TRBV25-1, the J gene TRBJ2-6; TRBD1 might be the D (5 bases). The CDR3 sequence is 17 residues long. Trimming removed 0 bases at V and 0 bases at J, with 9 bases between. CDR1 MGHDK and CDR2 SYGVNS come from the germline V gene. The CDR3 region has the DNA TGTGCCAGCAGTGAATACGCAGGGCCCTCTGGGGCCAACGTCCTGACTTTC. This encodes CASSEYAGPSGANVLTF. Variable domain in full (rest from reference TRBV25-1 and TRBJ2-6): EADIYQTPRYLVIGTGKKITLECSQTMGHDKMYWYQQDPGMELHLIHYSYGVNSTEKGDLSSESTVSRIRTEHFPLTLESARPSHTSQYLCASSEYAGPSGANVLTFGAGSRLTVL.

This chain links TRBV10-3 with TRBJ1-2, with no clear D. The CDR3 has 16 amino acids. V lost 2 bases, J lost 4 bases, and 17 bases lay in between. Germline V CDR1 and CDR2: ENHRY, SYGVKD. CDR3 in amino acids: CAISERPTAPVYGYTF. The CDR3 coding sequence is TGTGCCATCAGTGAGAGACCCACAGCACCTGTCTATGGCTACACCTTC.

J is TRBJ2-5 and V is TRBV2, with D possibly being TRBD1 or TRBD2 (5 bases each). CDR1 and CDR2 from the germline V gene are SNHLY and FYNNEI. This CDR3 is built from 13 residues. V gave up 6 bases and J gave up 2 bases, with 10 bases separating them. The CDR3 DNA sequence: TGTGCCAGCAGGGGACGGATGCAAGAGACCCAGTACTTC. It translates to CASRGRMQETQYF.

This clonotype has more than one count but fewer than ten. The chain carries TRBV19 and TRBJ2-5; possible D gene TRBD1, 6 bases. Trimming took 5 bases from V and 9 from J, leaving 16 bases between them. The CDR3 sequence is 13 residues long. Germline values: CDR1 LNHDA, CDR2 SQIVND (reference sequence). CDR3 protein: CASSVLGGLPQYF. The CDR3 bases are TGTGCCAGTAGTGTACTAGGGGGTCTGCCCCAGTACTTC.

This clonotype was counted between two and nine times. V is TRBV7-3 and J is TRBJ2-3; D is unclear. CDR1 is SGHTA and CDR2 is FQGTGA in the germline V gene. There are 15 residues in the CDR3. V lost 5 bases, J lost 4 bases, and 16 bases lay in between. The CDR3 DNA sequence: TGTGCCAGCAGCCGATGGGTCTCGGGCGCAGATACGCAGTATTTT. Translating gives CASSRWVSGADTQYF.

The chain has TRBV12-3 or TRBV12-4 and TRBJ2-3, with D hard to call. The CDR3 is 14 residues long. The ends were cut back, 7 bases at V and 3 bases at J, with 14 bases in the middle. DNA of the CDR3: TGTGCCAGCAATTTCAACTTAGGGACAGATACGCAGTATTTT. Translation: CASNFNLGTDTQYF.

This clonotype showed up many times. This chain joins TRBV7-2 and TRBJ2-3, with 14 bases that match TRBD2. The CDR3 is 17 amino acids. Germline V gives CDR1 SGHTA, CDR2 FQGNSA. Trimming cost V 5 bases and J 2 bases; bases outside gene matches: 6. The CDR3, as DNA: TGTGCCAGCAGCAGGGGACTAGCGGGAGCCGCCACAGATACGCAGTATTTT. Amino acids: CASSRGLAGAATDTQYF.

This clonotype has a handful of counts. The rearrangement links TRBV12-3 or TRBV12-4 to TRBJ1-2; D possibly corresponds to TRBD1 (5 bases). Trimming took 6 bases from V and 8 from J, leaving 16 bases between them. The CDR3 length is 13 residues. The DNA for the CDR3 is TGTGCCAGCAGCTTTACAGGAGCGGCGGGCTACACCTTC. This codes for CASSFTGAAGYTF.

V gene TRBV20-1 combines with J gene TRBJ1-1, with D hard to call. Germline V gene data show CDR1 as DFQATT and CDR2 as SNEGSKA (reference sequence). Deletions cut 2 bases from V and 9 bases from J, with 16 bases between. The CDR3 has 13 residues. In DNA, the CDR3 is TGCAGTGCTAGACCTACCGGACGGCACAAAGCTTTCTTT. It encodes CSARPTGRHKAFF.

This chain joins TRBV5-1 and TRBJ2-1, with 8 bases lining up with TRBD2. Germline CDR1 is SGHRS and CDR2 is YFSETQ. The CDR3 is 14 residues long. With 4 bases clipped from V and 5 bases from J, the junction kept 5 bases outside the gene matches. In DNA, the CDR3 is TGCGCCAGCAGCATGCGGGGGGACGACAATGAGCAGTTCTTC. Its translation: CASSMRGDDNEQFF.

The chain carries TRBV18 and TRBJ1-5, with D possibly being TRBD1 (5 bases). The V end lost 9 bases, the J end lost 2 bases, and 14 bases lay between the germline ends. This CDR3 comprises 14 residues. Germline CDR1 reads KGHSH; CDR2 reads LQKENI. The chain's CDR3 is CASRDRDGNQPQHF. The CDR3 bases are TGTGCCAGTCGCGATCGGGACGGCAATCAGCCCCAGCATTTT.

V is TRBV4-1 and J is TRBJ2-1; D may be TRBD1 or TRBD2 (5 bases each). The CDR3 loop spans 14 amino acids. Germline V CDR1 and CDR2: MGHRA, YSYEKL. Deletions cut 0 bases from V and 6 bases from J, with 9 bases between. The CDR3 spells CASSQEAGSNEQFF. CDR3 in DNA: TGCGCCAGCAGCCAAGAAGCAGGGAGCAATGAGCAGTTCTTC.

This chain links TRBV7-8 with TRBJ2-7; D gene ambiguous. The CDR3 totals 14 residues. Germline values: CDR1 SGHVS, CDR2 FQNEAQ. V shed 1 base and J shed 1 base, with 8 bases lying between them. CDR3 sequence (DNA): TGTGCCAGCAGCTTAGGATCGGCGTCCTACGAGCAGTACTTC. It is translated as CASSLGSASYEQYF.

This clonotype was seen a handful of times. The V call is TRBV23-1, the J call TRBJ1-5; D call uncertain. TRBV23-1 is designated an ORF whose function remains uncertain. The CDR3 loop spans 13 amino acids. V was cut by 6 bases and J by 2 bases, with 8 bases left in between. Here the CDR3 reads CASRVRCNQPQHF. Written as DNA, the CDR3 is TGCGCCAGCAGGGTTAGGTGCAATCAGCCCCAGCATTTT.

Notes on this clonotype: At one boundary the junction diverges from the germline segment, which might be a read error. The chain carries TRBV7-7 and TRBJ2-3; 11 bases are a match to TRBD2. This CDR3 is built from 16 residues. CDR1 is SSHAT and CDR2 is FNYEAQ in the germline V gene (reference sequence). CDR3 in DNA: TGTGCTAGCAGCCCGGGACTAGCGGCTAGCACAGATACGCAGTATTTT. It translates to CASSPGLAASTDTQYF.

The chain combines TRBV5-6 with TRBJ1-5; D gene uncertain. Germline loops: CDR1 SGHDT, CDR2 YYEEEE. The CDR3 consists of 14 residues. The germline V and J ends were trimmed by 2 bases and 3 bases, with 9 bases remaining between them. CDR3 bases: TGTGCCAGCAGCTTTTTTCTTGACAATCAGCCCCAGCATTTT. The encoded protein is CASSFFLDNQPQHF.

The chain employs TRBV6-5 and TRBJ2-7, with TRBD2 matching 9 bases. Germline assignment: CDR1 MNHEY and CDR2 SVGAGI. This CDR3 has 16 residues. With V trimmed by 6 bases and J by 2 bases, 11 bases remained unmatched. Written as DNA, the CDR3 is TGTGCCAGCAGGAACGACAACGGCGGGAGGGCCTACGAGCAGTACTTC. Its translation: CASRNDNGGRAYEQYF.

The V call is TRBV5-1, the J call TRBJ1-2, with 10 bases matching TRBD1. This CDR3 contains 15 residues. J lost 7 bases, V lost 0 bases, and 6 bases had no gene match. Germline V gene sequence: CDR1 SGHRS, CDR2 YFSETQ. This CDR3 reads CASSLVGQGDGGYTF. As DNA, the CDR3 is TGCGCCAGCAGCTTGGTCGGACAGGGGGATGGTGGCTACACCTTC.

The chain uses TRBV7-9 and TRBJ1-1; D gene ambiguous. The CDR3 consists of 11 residues. Trimming took off 3 bases at V and 7 bases at J, with 6 bases between the two ends. The germline CDR1 and CDR2 sequences are SEHNR and FQNEAQ (reference sequence). Here the CDR3 reads CASSFSSEAFF. The CDR3 DNA reads TGTGCCAGCAGCTTCAGCAGTGAAGCTTTCTTT.

On this clonotype: An end of the junction differs from the germline gene, which may be a read error. This chain links TRBV7-2 with TRBJ1-1, with D tentatively TRBD1 (6 bases). The germline V gene encodes CDR1 SGHTA and CDR2 FQGNSA. The CDR3 runs 14 residues. DNA of the CDR3: TGTGCCAGCAGCGAAGACAGGTTGCACACTGAAGCTTTATTT. Amino acid sequence: CASSEDRLHTEALF.

The chain joins TRBV12-3 or TRBV12-4 to TRBJ2-1; 10 bases map to TRBD2. This CDR3 spans 15 amino acids. V shed 1 base and J 8 bases; nucleotides not matched to a gene: 5. The CDR3 spells CASSLGLAGVYEQFF. CDR3 bases: TGTGCCAGCAGTTTAGGGCTAGCGGGAGTCTATGAGCAGTTCTTC.

Ten or more counts support this clonotype. Possible read error: a much larger clone is one base away. The chain carries TRBV7-9 and TRBJ2-7; D is ambiguous. The CDR3 covers 12 residues. CDR1 SEHNR and CDR2 FQNEAQ come from the germline V gene (reference sequence). Trimming removed 4 bases at V and 0 bases at J, with 4 bases between. CDR3 bases: TGTGCCAGCAGCTGGGACTCCTACGAGCAGTACTTC. This sequence encodes CASSWDSYEQYF.

This clonotype was counted a few times. J is TRBJ2-3 and V is TRBV29-1; D is undetermined. In germline, CDR1 is SQVTM, CDR2 ANQGSEA. The CDR3 sequence is 14 residues long. Trimming pared 3 bases from V and 4 bases from J, leaving 14 bases between. The chain's CDR3 is CSVESSRAPDTQYF. The CDR3, as DNA: TGCAGCGTTGAGAGCTCCCGGGCCCCAGATACGCAGTATTTT.

In its sample, this clonotype was seen a few times. The CDR3 region has the DNA TGTGCCAGCAGCTTTGGGACAGGGGGCCCTGAAGCTTTCTTT. Translating it yields CASSFGTGGPEAFF. The chain recombines TRBV5-7 with TRBJ1-1; 12 bases are a match to TRBD1. TRBV5-7 carries the ORF label, with uncertain function. With V trimmed by 2 bases and J by 6 bases, 2 bases remained unmatched. The CDR3 sequence is 14 residues long.

The V gene is TRBV29-1, the J gene TRBJ1-1; a possible D gene is TRBD1 (5 bases). The V gene lost 7 bases and the J gene lost 4 bases, with 16 bases spanning the gap. The CDR3 has 13 residues. Per the germline V gene, CDR1 is SQVTM and CDR2 is ANQGSEA. The CDR3: CSATGLEGTEAFF. CDR3 nucleotide sequence: TGCAGCGCAACGGGACTCGAGGGCACTGAAGCTTTCTTT. Together with reference TRBV29-1 and TRBJ1-1, the CDR3 gives the full variable domain: SAVISQKPSRDICQRGTSLTIQCQVDSQVTMMFWYRQQPGQSLTLIATANQGSEATYESGFVIDKFPISRPNLTFSTLTVSNMSPEDSSIYLCSATGLEGTEAFFGQGTRLTVV.

This chain links TRBV7-6 with TRBJ2-1; 9 bases are a match to TRBD2. The V gene's germline CDR1 is SGHVS and CDR2 FNYEAQ. V was pared by 7 bases and J by 1 base, with 8 bases of the junction left unmatched. The CDR3 contains 16 residues. Here the CDR3 reads CASTRGRGGSYNEQFF. The CDR3 DNA reads as TGTGCCAGCACCCGGGGGCGGGGGGGTTCCTACAATGAGCAGTTCTTC.

This clonotype has more than one count but fewer than ten. This chain uses TRBV12-3 or TRBV12-4 with TRBJ2-3; the D gene is possibly TRBD1 (5 bases). This CDR3 spans 15 amino acids. V was shortened by 7 bases and J by 0 bases, with 14 bases between the two germline ends. This chain's CDR3 is CASTPDSLSTDTQYF. The CDR3 DNA reads TGTGCCAGCACCCCCGACAGTTTAAGCACAGATACGCAGTATTTT.

This clonotype was found a few times. CDR3 DNA sequence: TGTGCCAGCAGTATACAGGGGTCCACCGGGGAGCTGTTTTTT. Translation: CASSIQGSTGELFF. The chain uses TRBV12-3 or TRBV12-4 and TRBJ2-2; the match to TRBD1 covers 7 bases. The CDR3 length is 14 residues. The trim removed 5 bases at V and 4 bases at J, leaving 4 bases unmatched.

This clonotype was seen only a few times. This chain joins TRBV7-2 and TRBJ1-1, with 11 positions matching TRBD1. After removal of 4 bases from V and 5 bases from J, the junction contained 9 bases not matched to a gene. CDR3 length: 16 amino acids. CDR1 is SGHTA and CDR2 is FQGNSA in the germline V gene. As DNA, the CDR3 is TGTGCCAGCAGCTCACCAAGGACAGGGGGCCATACTGAAGCTTTCTTT. Encoded protein: CASSSPRTGGHTEAFF.